The present TCR beta chain was sequenced within a study of technical replicates of blood from a few donors. Repertoires were generated with immunoSEQ multiplex PCR, while TCRdb's copy carries only in-frame clones and drops some. The data show tens of thousands of clones, with approximately 80% seen just once and roughly 3.9% held by the top ten. CDR3 length: 16 residues. The V gene end was trimmed by 6 bases and the J gene end by 5 bases; junction bases not matched to a gene: 12. Per germline, CDR1 SGHDN and CDR2 FVKESK. This sequence joins TRBV14 and TRBJ2-3, with 9 bases that match TRBD1. This TCR came from a human donor in good health. Some clones in this sample may be carry-over from other donors' samples. The source material was PBMCs. Here the CDR3 DNA reads TGTGCCAGCAGGTTCCGACAGGGGGGTATTGGAGATACGCAGTATTTT. Protein sequence: CASRFRQGGIGDTQYF. Supplemented by reference TRBV14 and TRBJ2-3, the full variable domain reads EAGVTQFPSHSVIEKGQTVTLRCDPISGHDNLYWYRRVMGKEIKFLLHFVKESKQDESGMPNNRFLAERTGGTYSTLKVQPAELEDSGVYFCASRFRQGGIGDTQYFGPGTRLTVL.